This TCR beta chain was retrieved from a study of shared clonotypes between healthy human individuals. In the case of this clone: Its target is unknown.

Genomic DNA belonging to each subset was distributed in equal measure over several immunoSEQ plates. The protocol was immunoSEQ multiplex PCR, while the TCRdb copy is restricted to in-frame clones and leaves out a portion. Of about 1.1 million clones in the sample, approximately 75% were seen once. There are 13 residues in the CDR3. Germline loops: CDR1 SEHNR, CDR2 FQNEAQ (reference sequence). V lost 2 bases and J lost 4, with 8 bases in between. Study results and limitations: Clonotype sharing among donors was thought likely to change with sequencing depth. Relative to clonotypes present in all four donors, those not shared had lower generation probabilities.

The chain is built from TRBV7-9 and TRBJ1-1; D gene ambiguous. Sequencing was done on a sample of memory CD4+ T cells from PBMCs. Subset of the sample: CD45RA-negative fraction. The receptor comes from a man aged 18 to 30 in good health. Some clones in this sample may be carry-over from other donors' samples. CDR3 DNA sequence: TGTGCCAGCAGCTTAAGTCCGGGCACTGAAGCTTTCTTT. As protein: CASSLSPGTEAFF.